Listed here is a single T cell receptor (beta chain). The CDR3 runs to 14 residues. Germline values: CDR1 SGHRS, CDR2 YFSETQ. V lost 0 bases and J 6 bases, leaving 13 bases between the germline ends. This sample was taken from a study of blood T cell repertoires in COVID-19. Overall study: The United States, Italy and Spain supplied acute and convalescent COVID-19 samples. T cells, B-cell-depleted T cells, or PBMCs supplied cDNA or gDNA.

Followed longitudinally, the Seattle patients had been enrolled during active infection. As handled by the study authors: The assay estimated nucleated cells by amplifying reference gene primers. Clones were read by immunoSEQ multiplex PCR, and TCRdb kept only the in-frame ones, dropping some. V, J and clone size were drawn from that table, and D and trimming were deduced from the DNA. The profile shows 350,000 or so clones, around nine tenths of them singletons. Sequencing input: peripheral blood. The chain recombines TRBV5-1 with TRBJ2-7, with a possible D match to TRBD1 (5 bases). This clonotype originated in a woman aged 55 to 70 with COVID-19, enrolled during active disease. The CDR3 DNA follows: TGCGCCAGCAGCTTGGTCGTGGGTCAGGGCGAGCAGTACTTC. The encoded protein is CASSLVVGQGEQYF. Filled out from reference TRBV5-1 and TRBJ2-7, the complete variable domain reads KAGVTQTPRYLIKTRGQQVTLSCSPISGHRSVSWYQQTPGQGLQFLFEYFSETQRNKGNFPGRFSGRQFSNSRSEMNVSTLELGDSALYLCASSLVVGQGEQYFGPGTRLTVT.